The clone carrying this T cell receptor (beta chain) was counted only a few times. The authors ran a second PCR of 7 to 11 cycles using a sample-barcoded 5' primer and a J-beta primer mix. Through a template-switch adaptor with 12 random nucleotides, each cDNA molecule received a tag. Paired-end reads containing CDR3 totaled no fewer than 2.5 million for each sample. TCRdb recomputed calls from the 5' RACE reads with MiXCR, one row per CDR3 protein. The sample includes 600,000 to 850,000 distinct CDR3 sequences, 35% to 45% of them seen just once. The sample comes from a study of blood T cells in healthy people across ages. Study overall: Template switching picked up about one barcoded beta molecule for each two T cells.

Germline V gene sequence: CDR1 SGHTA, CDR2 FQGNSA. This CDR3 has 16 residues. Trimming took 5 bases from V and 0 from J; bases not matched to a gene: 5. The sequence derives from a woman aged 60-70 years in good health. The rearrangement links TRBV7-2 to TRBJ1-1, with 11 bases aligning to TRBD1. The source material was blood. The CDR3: CASSLPGQGVNTEAFF. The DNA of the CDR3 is TGTGCCAGCAGCCTACCGGGACAGGGGGTGAACACTGAAGCTTTCTTT.